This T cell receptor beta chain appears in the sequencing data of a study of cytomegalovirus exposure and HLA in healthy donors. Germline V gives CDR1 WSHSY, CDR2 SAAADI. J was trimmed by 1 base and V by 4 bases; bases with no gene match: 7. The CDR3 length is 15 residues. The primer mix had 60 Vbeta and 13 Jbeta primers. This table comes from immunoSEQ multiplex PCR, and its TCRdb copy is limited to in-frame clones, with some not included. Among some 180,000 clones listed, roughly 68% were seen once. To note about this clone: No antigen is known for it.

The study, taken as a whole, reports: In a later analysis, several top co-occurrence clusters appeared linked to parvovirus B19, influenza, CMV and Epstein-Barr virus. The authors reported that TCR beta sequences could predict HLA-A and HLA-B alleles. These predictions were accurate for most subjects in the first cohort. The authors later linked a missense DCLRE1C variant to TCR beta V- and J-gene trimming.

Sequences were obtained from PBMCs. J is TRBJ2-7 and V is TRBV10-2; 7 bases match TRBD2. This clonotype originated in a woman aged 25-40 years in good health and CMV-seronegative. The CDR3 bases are TGCGCCAGCAGTGGGAAGCGGGGAAGATCCTACGAGCAGTACTTC. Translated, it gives CASSGKRGRSYEQYF.